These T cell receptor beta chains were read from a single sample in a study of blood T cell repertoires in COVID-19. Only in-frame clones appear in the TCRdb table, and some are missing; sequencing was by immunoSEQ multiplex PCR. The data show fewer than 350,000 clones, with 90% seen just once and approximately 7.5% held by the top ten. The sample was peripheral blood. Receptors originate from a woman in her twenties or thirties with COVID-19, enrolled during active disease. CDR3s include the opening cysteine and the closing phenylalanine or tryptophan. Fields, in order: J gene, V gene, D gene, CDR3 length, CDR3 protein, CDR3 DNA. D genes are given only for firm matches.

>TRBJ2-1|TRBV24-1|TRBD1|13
CATYYRDSSEQFF
TGTGCCACTTACTATAGGGACAGCAGTGAGCAGTTCTTC
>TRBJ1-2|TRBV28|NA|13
CASARGGNYGYTF
TGTGCCAGCGCCCGGGGGGGGAACTATGGCTACACCTTC
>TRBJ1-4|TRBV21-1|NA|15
CASKSTRGAREKLFF
TGTGCCAGCAAGTCGACACGGGGGGCACGGGAAAAACTGTTTTTT
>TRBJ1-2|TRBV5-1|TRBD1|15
CASSTGTGGYYGYTF
TGCGCCAGCAGCACTGGGACAGGGGGCTACTATGGCTACACCTTC
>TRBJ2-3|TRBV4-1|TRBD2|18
CASSQDSGRAIGVDTQYF
TGCGCCAGCAGCCAAGATAGCGGGAGGGCCATCGGTGTAGATACGCAGTATTTT
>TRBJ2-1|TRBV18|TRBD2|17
CASSPSGELAGYNEQFF
TGTGCCAGCTCACCGTCTGGAGAGTTAGCGGGCTACAATGAGCAGTTCTTC
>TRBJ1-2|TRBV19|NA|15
CASSILQGPNYGYTF
TGTGCCAGTAGTATCCTCCAGGGGCCTAACTATGGCTACACCTTC
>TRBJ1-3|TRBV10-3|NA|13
CAIRQDSGNTIYF
TGTGCCATAAGACAGGACTCTGGAAACACCATATATTTT
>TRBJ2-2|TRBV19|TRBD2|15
CASRRTRTYTGELFF
TGTGCCAGTAGGCGGACTAGAACTTACACCGGGGAGCTGTTTTTT
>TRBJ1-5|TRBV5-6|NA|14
CASSRGTVNQPQHF
TGTGCCAGCAGCCGGGGTACAGTTAATCAGCCCCAGCATTTT
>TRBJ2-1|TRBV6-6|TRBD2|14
CASTGTSGYNEQFF
TGTGCCAGCACGGGGACTAGCGGATATAATGAGCAGTTCTTC
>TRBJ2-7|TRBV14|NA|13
CASSQAVAYEQYF
TGTGCCAGCAGCCAAGCAGTTGCCTACGAGCAGTACTTC
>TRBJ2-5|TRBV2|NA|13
CASSETPGETQYF
TGTGCCAGCAGTGAAACCCCCGGGGAGACCCAGTACTTC
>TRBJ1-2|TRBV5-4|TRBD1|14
CASSLTGGGYGYTF
TGTGCCAGCAGCTTAACAGGGGGAGGGTATGGCTACACCTTC
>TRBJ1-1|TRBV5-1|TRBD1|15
CASSLPGQGTGEAFF
TGCGCCAGCAGCTTGCCGGGACAGGGTACGGGTGAAGCTTTCTTT
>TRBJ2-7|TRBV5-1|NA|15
CASSFNHQLRYEQYF
TGCGCCAGCAGCTTTAACCACCAACTACGCTACGAGCAGTACTTC
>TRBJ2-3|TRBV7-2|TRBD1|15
CASSARQGGTDTQYF
TGTGCCAGCAGCGCAAGACAGGGCGGCACAGATACGCAGTATTTT
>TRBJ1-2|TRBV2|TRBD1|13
CASRGTAYYGYTF
TGTGCCAGCAGGGGGACAGCATACTATGGCTACACCTTC